The clone carrying this T cell receptor beta chain was seen just once. The antigen is not known. This entry belongs to a study of T cell responses to AZD1222 COVID-19 vaccine. Study summary: The analysis combined second doses at about 4 or about 12 weeks.

Clones were read by immunoSEQ multiplex PCR, and TCRdb kept only the in-frame ones, dropping some. The table has 85,000 to 120,000 clones, about 88% seen once. General study points: Close to half of spike-specific TCRs reportedly recognize unmutated variant regions.

The sequencing here drew on peripheral blood, taken on day 0 of AZD1222 vaccination. The receptor was isolated from an adult in good health.

The CDR3 spells CASSKPRQGVNTEAFF. The DNA for the CDR3 is TGTGCCAGCAGCAAGCCGCGACAGGGTGTGAACACTGAAGCTTTCTTT. The chain uses TRBV21-1 and TRBJ1-1; the table's D call of TRBD1 was not tested on the DNA. TRBV21-1 is noted as a pseudogene. CDR3 length equals 16 residues.